The present entry profiles one T cell receptor beta chain with its context. What it binds is not known. This sample is drawn from a study of cytomegalovirus exposure and HLA in healthy donors. Germline V CDR1 and CDR2: LGHNT, FRNRAP. The CDR3 contains 17 residues. V trimming: 0 bases; J trimming: 5 bases; junction bases outside the gene matches: 9. General study findings and limits: By a later analysis, the bulk of CMV-associated TCR beta chains appeared HLA-restricted. CMV serostatus stood as the only immune exposure information on hand.

The PCR ran on 60 Vbeta and 13 Jbeta primers. Only in-frame clones appear in the TCRdb table, and some are missing; sequencing was by immunoSEQ multiplex PCR. The table has under 200,000 clones, 60% to 80% seen once; the top ten hold roughly 9.7%. The V call is TRBV12-5, the J call TRBJ1-1, with 10 bases matching TRBD1. The clonotype comes from a man aged 18 to 30 in good health and CMV-seropositive. Sequenced input: PBMCs. CDR3 in amino acids: CASGLVGDRGGGTEAFF. The CDR3 DNA is TGTGCTAGTGGTTTGGTAGGGGACAGGGGAGGAGGAACTGAAGCTTTCTTT.